The sequence of this TCR beta chain was determined in a study of T cell changes during pregnancy in multiple sclerosis. Some clones are missing from TCRdb's copy, which holds only in-frame ones; the method was immunoSEQ multiplex PCR. This table holds 100,000 or so clones, approximately 93% found once. The clonotype comes from a female donor with multiple sclerosis, enrolled in a pregnancy study. The sequences come from peripheral blood, collected after pregnancy.

This CDR3 reads CASSQAPGSGGGGELFF. The CDR3 DNA is TGCGCCAGCAGCCAAGCTCCGGGTAGCGGGGGCGGCGGGGAGCTGTTTTTT. The V gene is TRBV4-1, the J gene TRBJ2-2, with 9 bases lining up with TRBD2. The ends lost 1 base at V and 7 bases at J; junction bases unmatched: 10. CDR1 is MGHRA and CDR2 is YSYEKL in the germline V gene. The CDR3 runs to 17 residues.